The 28 T cell receptor beta chains given below trace back to one sample, sequenced in a study of shared clonotypes between healthy human individuals. Only in-frame clones appear in the TCRdb table, and some are missing; sequencing was by immunoSEQ multiplex PCR. The repertoire holds some 2.1 million clones, around 95% seen once, with 0.13% in the top ten. Input material: naive CD4+ T cells sorted from blood. Subset of the sample: CD45RA+ positively selected. The receptors stem from a man younger than 35 in good health.

The genes are TRBV18 and TRBJ1-1; weak D call: TRBD1 (5 bases). This CDR3 region has 17 residues. The germline CDR1 and CDR2 sequences are KGHSH and LQKENI. The V gene lost 6 bases and the J gene lost 2 bases, with 22 bases spanning the gap. The CDR3 DNA reads as TGTGCCAGCTCCGCCACCCCGCCGACGGGACTTAACACTGAAGCTTTCTTT. Amino acids: CASSATPPTGLNTEAFF.

The chain carries TRBV6-5 and TRBJ2-7; 9 bases are shared with TRBD1. Germline assignment: CDR1 MNHEY and CDR2 SVGAGI. This CDR3 region has 13 residues. Trimming cost V 8 bases and J 4 bases; bases outside gene matches: 6. The CDR3 loop reads CASGTGTRYEQYF. CDR3 DNA: TGTGCCAGCGGGACAGGGACACGGTACGAGCAGTACTTC.

This CDR3 reads CASSLSPGDTEAFF. The DNA of the CDR3 is TGCGCCAGCAGCTTGTCACCAGGGGACACTGAAGCTTTCTTT. This chain uses TRBV5-1 with TRBJ1-1, with D possibly TRBD1 on 6 matching bases. The CDR3 is made up of 14 amino acids. V was shortened by 1 base and J by 3 bases, with 10 bases between the two germline ends. Per germline, CDR1 SGHRS and CDR2 YFSETQ. The complete variable domain, with remaining parts taken from reference TRBV5-1 and TRBJ1-1, reads KAGVTQTPRYLIKTRGQQVTLSCSPISGHRSVSWYQQTPGQGLQFLFEYFSETQRNKGNFPGRFSGRQFSNSRSEMNVSTLELGDSALYLCASSLSPGDTEAFFGQGTRLTVV.

DNA for the CDR3: TGTGCCAGCAGGAAGACAGGCTATACTGAAGCTTTCTTT. It translates to CASRKTGYTEAFF. This chain connects TRBV28 to TRBJ1-1, with TRBD1 as a possible D gene (6 bases). Germline assignment: CDR1 MDHEN and CDR2 SYDVKM. With 6 bases removed from V and 5 bases from J, the gap between germline ends came to 13 bases. This CDR3 comprises 13 residues. The whole variable domain, remainder taken from reference TRBV28 and TRBJ1-1, is DVKVTQSSRYLVKRTGEKVFLECVQDMDHENMFWYRQDPGLGLRLIYFSYDVKMKEKGDIPEGYSVSREKKERFSLILESASTNQTSMYLCASRKTGYTEAFFGQGTRLTVV.

This clone was observed a single time. This chain joins TRBV7-8 and TRBJ2-7; D perhaps matches TRBD1 (5 bases). The CDR3 has 14 amino acids. V gave up 1 base and J gave up 4 bases, with 11 bases separating them. Germline CDR1 and CDR2: SGHVS and FQNEAQ. CDR3 in DNA: TGTGCCAGCAGCTTAGTCCAGGGAATATACGAGCAGTACTTC. Its translation is CASSLVQGIYEQYF.

The rearrangement uses TRBV19 and TRBJ2-7, with a tentative D call TRBD1 (5 bases). Trimming left V 5 bases short and J 12 bases short, with 17 bases between. The CDR3 consists of 12 residues. Looked up from germline, CDR1 is LNHDA and CDR2 is SQIVND (reference sequence). CDR3 nucleotide sequence: TGTGCCAGTAGTTCTCAGAAGGGGCGTCCGTACTTC. Residues: CASSSQKGRPYF.

The rearrangement links TRBV10-3 to TRBJ1-5; 7 positions match TRBD1. V shed 4 bases, J shed 2 bases, and the junction held 2 bases outside the gene matches. The germline CDR1 and CDR2 sequences are ENHRY and SYGVKD. The CDR3 consists of 14 residues. DNA of the CDR3: TGTGCCATCAGTGGTGACAGGGGCAATCAGCCCCAGCATTTT. It translates to CAISGDRGNQPQHF.

This clone was counted at least ten times. The CDR3 loop is CASSFPTAYEQYF. As DNA, the CDR3 is TGTGCCAGCAGTTTCCCGACAGCCTACGAGCAGTACTTC. The chain links TRBV28 to TRBJ2-7; tentative D call: TRBD1 (5 bases). Trimming pared 3 bases from V and 2 bases from J, leaving 8 bases between. The CDR3 contains 13 residues. CDR1 is MDHEN and CDR2 is SYDVKM in the germline V gene.

The chain links TRBV2 to TRBJ2-6, with unresolved D. The CDR3 is made up of 14 amino acids. The germline V gene encodes CDR1 SNHLY and CDR2 FYNNEI. V lost 4 bases and J 2 bases, leaving 6 bases between the germline ends. CDR3 bases: TGTGCCAGCAGTGTAGGGACTGGGGCCAACGTCCTGACTTTC. It encodes CASSVGTGANVLTF.

The chain links TRBV6-6 to TRBJ2-1, with 11 bases fitting TRBD2. The CDR3 loop spans 15 amino acids. J was trimmed by 6 bases and V by 5 bases; bases with no gene match: 6. In germline, CDR1 is MNHNY, CDR2 SVGAGI (reference sequence). CDR3 sequence: CASSTGTSGVNEQFF. DNA of the CDR3: TGTGCCAGCAGTACCGGGACTAGCGGTGTCAATGAGCAGTTCTTC.

Notes on this clone: This sample includes further DNA sequences coding for the same CDR3. The V gene is TRBV5-1, the J gene TRBJ2-3; the D is unclear. Germline lookup yields CDR1 SGHRS and CDR2 YFSETQ. V gave up 0 bases and J gave up 6 bases, with 5 bases separating them. The CDR3 sequence is 12 residues long. The CDR3 DNA reads as TGCGCCAGCAGCTTGGATGGTGATACGCAGTATTTT. Amino acid sequence: CASSLDGDTQYF. Combining the CDR3 with reference TRBV5-1 and TRBJ2-3 gives the whole variable domain KAGVTQTPRYLIKTRGQQVTLSCSPISGHRSVSWYQQTPGQGLQFLFEYFSETQRNKGNFPGRFSGRQFSNSRSEMNVSTLELGDSALYLCASSLDGDTQYFGPGTRLTVL.

The V gene is TRBV10-3, the J gene TRBJ2-1; possibly TRBD2 for D (7 bases). This CDR3 has 19 amino acids. Germline lookup yields CDR1 ENHRY and CDR2 SYGVKD. The V gene lost 6 bases and the J gene lost 4 bases, with 28 bases spanning the gap. As DNA, the CDR3 is TGTGCCATCAGCCAAGGGGGGGTTAACAAAGCGGAGATGTACAATGAGCAGTTCTTC. As protein: CAISQGGVNKAEMYNEQFF.

Remarks on this clone: At one boundary the junction diverges from the germline segment, which might be a read error. This sequence joins TRBV5-6 and TRBJ2-7, with D perhaps given as TRBD1 or TRBD2 (6 bases each). The CDR3 extends over 12 amino acids. From germline, CDR1 is SGHDT and CDR2 YYEEEE. The CDR3 nucleotides are TGTGCCAGCAGCCGACAGGTGGGGGGTCAGAACTTC. This translates into CASSRQVGGQNF.

V is TRBV19 and J is TRBJ2-1; unclear D gene. There are 14 residues in the CDR3. Trimming stripped 0 bases from V and 8 bases from J, with 11 bases between. The V gene's germline CDR1 is LNHDA and CDR2 SQIVND (reference sequence). CDR3 amino acids: CASSIEGRIHEQFF. Written as DNA, the CDR3 is TGTGCCAGTAGTATAGAAGGTCGGATCCATGAGCAGTTCTTC.

The chain employs TRBV28 and TRBJ1-5; D may be TRBD1 (5 bases). This CDR3 is built from 13 residues. The germline V and J ends were trimmed by 8 bases and 3 bases, with 11 bases remaining between them. Germline V gene data show CDR1 as MDHEN and CDR2 as SYDVKM. CDR3 DNA: TGTGCCAGCCGGGACGGACACAATCAGCCCCAGCATTTT. Residues: CASRDGHNQPQHF.

This chain links TRBV7-9 with TRBJ2-2, with 11 bases fitting TRBD2. The CDR3 contains 17 residues. Losses at the gene ends were 1 base for V and 3 bases for J; bases not matched to a gene: 4. Germline-derived CDR1 and CDR2 are SEHNR and FQNEAQ (reference sequence). The CDR3 region is CASSLDTSGRYTGELFF. The CDR3 DNA is TGTGCCAGCAGCTTAGATACTAGCGGGAGATACACCGGGGAGCTGTTTTTT.

This chain uses TRBV28 with TRBJ1-2, with 9 bases matching TRBD1. CDR3 length: 16 amino acids. Trimming at V came to 4 bases and at J to 6 bases, leaving 12 bases not matched to a gene. Germline V gene sequence: CDR1 MDHEN, CDR2 SYDVKM. The CDR3 region has the DNA TGTGCCAGCAGTTCCTACCCGACAGGGGGTATAGATGGCTACACCTTC. Its protein is CASSSYPTGGIDGYTF.

The chain carries TRBV5-1 and TRBJ2-3; 11 bases are a match to TRBD2. Trimming at V came to 4 bases and at J to 2 bases, leaving 6 bases not matched to a gene. The CDR3 sequence is 16 residues long. Germline V gene data show CDR1 as SGHRS and CDR2 as YFSETQ. CDR3 protein: CASSGGTSGYTDTQYF. CDR3 in DNA: TGCGCCAGCAGCGGTGGGACTAGCGGATACACAGATACGCAGTATTTT.

The chain employs TRBV28 and TRBJ2-7; D tentatively reads TRBD1 or TRBD2 (5 bases each). In germline, CDR1 is MDHEN, CDR2 SYDVKM. Trimming cost V 6 bases and J 1 base, with 16 bases left between them. The CDR3 is 15 amino acids. In nucleotides, the CDR3 is TGTGCCAGCAGGGCTCCGGGACGAGGTTCCTACGAGCAGTACTTC. As protein: CASRAPGRGSYEQYF.

This clone was picked up one time. The chain uses TRBV7-3 and TRBJ2-5; D remains ambiguous. There are 15 residues in the CDR3. Looked up from germline, CDR1 is SGHTA and CDR2 is FQGTGA. V lost 4 bases and J 5 bases, leaving 17 bases between the germline ends. The CDR3 DNA follows: TGTGCCAGCAGCTCCGGACGGTACCTGGGTGAGACCCAGTACTTC. The encoded protein is CASSSGRYLGETQYF.

This chain links TRBV5-1 with TRBJ1-4, with 10 bases lining up with TRBD1. After removal of 0 bases from V and 12 bases from J, the junction contained 5 bases not matched to a gene. Germline lookup yields CDR1 SGHRS and CDR2 YFSETQ. This CDR3 is built from 14 residues. The CDR3 region is CASSLAGQGSELFF. The CDR3 nucleotides are TGCGCCAGCAGCTTGGCGGGACAGGGGTCGGAACTGTTTTTT.

Comment on this clone: The same CDR3 can be traced to other DNA sequences in this sample. The rearrangement joins TRBV10-3 to TRBJ2-7, with 8 positions matching TRBD1. After removal of 4 bases from V and 2 bases from J, the junction contained 1 base not matched to a gene. There are 13 residues in the CDR3. Germline values: CDR1 ENHRY, CDR2 SYGVKD. CDR3 coding DNA: TGTGCCATCAGTGCAGGGGGCCCCTACGAGCAGTACTTC. The encoded protein is CAISAGGPYEQYF.

The chain is built from TRBV2 and TRBJ2-7; unclear D gene. The germline V and J ends were trimmed by 4 bases and 5 bases, with 12 bases remaining between them. The CDR3 totals 13 residues. The V gene's germline CDR1 is SNHLY and CDR2 FYNNEI. The CDR3 here is CASSVELSNEQYF. DNA of the CDR3: TGTGCCAGCAGTGTTGAGTTGAGTAACGAGCAGTACTTC.

The rearrangement uses TRBV5-5 and TRBJ1-2; no reliable D call. The CDR3 spans 13 residues. Germline V CDR1 and CDR2: SGHKS, YYEKEE (reference sequence). V gave up 3 bases and J gave up 4 bases, with 10 bases separating them. This chain's CDR3 is CASSSGQLYGYTF. The CDR3, as DNA: TGTGCCAGCAGCTCCGGGCAGCTCTATGGCTACACCTTC. Based on the CDR3 plus reference TRBV5-5 and TRBJ1-2, the full variable domain is DAGVTQSPTHLIKTRGQQVTLRCSPISGHKSVSWYQQVLGQGPQFIFQYYEKEERGRGNFPDRFSARQFPNYSSELNVNALLLGDSALYLCASSSGQLYGYTFGSGTRLTVV.

The V and J genes are TRBV7-2 and TRBJ2-2, with 10 nucleotides matching TRBD2. Trimming cost V 2 bases and J 7 bases; bases outside gene matches: 7. CDR1 SGHTA and CDR2 FQGNSA come from the germline V gene. The CDR3 is 16 amino acids. The CDR3: CASSLKGLALGGELFF. CDR3 coding DNA: TGTGCCAGCAGCTTAAAGGGACTAGCGCTTGGCGGGGAGCTGTTTTTT. The complete variable domain, with remaining parts taken from reference TRBV7-2 and TRBJ2-2, reads GAGVSQSPSNKVTEKGKDVELRCDPISGHTALYWYRQSLGQGLEFLIYFQGNSAPDKSGLPSDRFSAERTGGSVSTLTIQRTQQEDSAVYLCASSLKGLALGGELFFGEGSRLTVL.

This chain connects TRBV15 to TRBJ2-1; D gene uncertain. The V gene's germline CDR1 is LNHNV and CDR2 YYDKDF (reference sequence). This CDR3 is built from 14 residues. The ends were cut back, 0 bases at V and 2 bases at J, with 5 bases in the middle. CDR3 sequence: CATSRDHAYNEQFF. The CDR3 nucleotides read TGTGCCACCAGCAGAGATCACGCCTACAATGAGCAGTTCTTC.

The CDR3 loop is CSALSGREQYF. In nucleotides, the CDR3 is TGCAGTGCCCTTAGCGGGAGGGAGCAGTACTTC. The chain carries TRBV20-1 and TRBJ2-7, with 10 bases lining up with TRBD2. Germline assignment: CDR1 DFQATT and CDR2 SNEGSKA (reference sequence). After removal of 6 bases from V and 7 bases from J, the junction contained 3 bases not matched to a gene. This CDR3 contains 11 residues.

The V call is TRBV13, the J call TRBJ2-4, with 8 nucleotides matching TRBD1. The J segment lost 0 bases and the V segment lost 5 bases, leaving 6 bases of the junction unmatched. Germline V gene sequence: CDR1 PRHDT, CDR2 FYEKMQ (reference sequence). The CDR3 spans 16 residues. The CDR3 DNA is TGTGCCAGCAGCAACAGGGGGGCCCTAGCCAAAAACATTCAGTACTTC. It is translated as CASSNRGALAKNIQYF.